Shown below are 20 T cell receptor beta chains from a single sample sequenced in a study of shared clonotypes between healthy human individuals. Profiling relied on immunoSEQ multiplex PCR, and the TCRdb table lists in-frame clones only, not all of them. The sample has 2 million to 2.5 million clones; 92% are singletons. Source material: naive CD4+ T cells from PBMCs. Indicated subset: CD45RA+ positively selected. These receptors were obtained from a man aged 18 to 29 in good health. Some clones in this sample may be carry-over from other donors' samples.

V gene TRBV28 combines with J gene TRBJ1-1; D gene ambiguous. Germline V gene sequence: CDR1 MDHEN, CDR2 SYDVKM. V shed 6 bases and J shed 11 bases, with 28 bases lying between them. The CDR3 runs to 16 residues. CDR3 sequence reads: CASSPLGDVRDSAAFF. The CDR3 DNA reads TGTGCCAGCAGCCCACTGGGAGACGTGCGGGATAGCGCCGCTTTCTTT.

The genes are TRBV5-1 and TRBJ2-1; D uncertain. The CDR3 has 14 amino acids. Germline V gives CDR1 SGHRS, CDR2 YFSETQ. Trimming stripped 0 bases from V and 7 bases from J, with 11 bases between. The CDR3 nucleotides read TGCGCCAGCAGCTTGGGCTGGAGTCGGAATGAGCAGTTCTTC. Translated, it gives CASSLGWSRNEQFF. Complete variable domain (other parts from reference TRBV5-1 and TRBJ2-1): KAGVTQTPRYLIKTRGQQVTLSCSPISGHRSVSWYQQTPGQGLQFLFEYFSETQRNKGNFPGRFSGRQFSNSRSEMNVSTLELGDSALYLCASSLGWSRNEQFFGPGTRLTVL.

This chain connects TRBV6-5 to TRBJ2-7, with a possible D match to TRBD1 (7 bases). The CDR3 covers 12 residues. CDR1 and CDR2 (germline): MNHEY, SVGAGI. V lost 5 bases and J 9 bases, leaving 14 bases between the germline ends. The CDR3 sequence: CASSVQGGGQYF. CDR3 nucleotide sequence: TGTGCCAGCAGTGTCCAGGGGGGCGGGCAGTACTTC.

The rearrangement joins TRBV9 to TRBJ2-1; D is undetermined. The CDR3 is 13 amino acids. CDR1 and CDR2 from the germline V gene are SGDLS and YYNGEE. V lost 4 bases, J lost 1 base, and 6 bases lay in between. The CDR3 coding sequence is TGTGCCAGCAGCCCCGTGTCCTACAATGAGCAGTTCTTC. This codes for CASSPVSYNEQFF.

The chain combines TRBV28 with TRBJ1-3; possible D gene TRBD1, 5 bases. This CDR3 is built from 15 residues. Trimming removed 6 bases at V and 3 bases at J, with 15 bases between. CDR1 is MDHEN, CDR2 SYDVKM, per germline. The CDR3 here is CASSTGAEGGNTIYF. The CDR3 DNA follows: TGTGCCAGCAGCACCGGGGCAGAAGGTGGAAACACCATATATTTT.

This clone is a singleton in its sample. V and J are TRBV19 and TRBJ1-2, with TRBD1 matching over 12 bases. Germline V gives CDR1 LNHDA, CDR2 SQIVND (reference sequence). V lost 6 bases to trimming and J lost 6 bases; unmatched junction nucleotides: 5. The CDR3 has 14 amino acids. The CDR3 region has the DNA TGTGCCAGTAGCAGGGACAGGGGGCTAGATGGCTACACCTTC. Protein sequence: CASSRDRGLDGYTF.

On this clone itself: This sample also contains other DNA sequences that code for the same CDR3. This chain's CDR3 is CASSSATDTQYF. The CDR3 nucleotides read TGTGCCAGCAGTTCTGCCACAGATACGCAGTATTTT. V is TRBV28 and J is TRBJ2-3; no clear D. V gave up 4 bases and J gave up 2 bases, with 4 bases separating them. CDR3 length: 12 residues. Per germline, CDR1 MDHEN and CDR2 SYDVKM. Supplemented by reference TRBV28 and TRBJ2-3, the full variable domain reads DVKVTQSSRYLVKRTGEKVFLECVQDMDHENMFWYRQDPGLGLRLIYFSYDVKMKEKGDIPEGYSVSREKKERFSLILESASTNQTSMYLCASSSATDTQYFGPGTRLTVL.

This clone appeared a single time. J is TRBJ2-1 and V is TRBV2; D is uncertain. CDR1 SNHLY and CDR2 FYNNEI come from the germline V gene. This CDR3 comprises 12 residues. Deletions cut 8 bases from V and 8 bases from J, with 13 bases between. The DNA of the CDR3 is TGTGCCAGCGGGGTCTCCAGGCATGAGCAGTTCTTC. Translation gives CASGVSRHEQFF.

This clone was seen only a few times. V gene TRBV10-3 combines with J gene TRBJ1-5; D not resolved. The CDR3 sequence is 14 residues long. The germline gives CDR1 ENHRY, CDR2 SYGVKD. Trimming pared 2 bases from V and 7 bases from J, leaving 12 bases between. CDR3 in amino acids: CAISEPGLGQPQHF. CDR3 in DNA: TGTGCCATCAGTGAGCCGGGTCTGGGGCAGCCCCAGCATTTT.

The V and J genes are TRBV10-3 and TRBJ2-2; no clear D gene. Trimming stripped 3 bases from V and 3 bases from J, with 8 bases between. The CDR3 contains 14 residues. CDR1 is ENHRY and CDR2 is SYGVKD in the germline V gene. Here the CDR3 DNA reads TGTGCCATCAGTGATTCCGGGTACACCGGGGAGCTGTTTTTT. Its protein is CAISDSGYTGELFF.

This clone was observed a handful of times. V and J are TRBV4-1 and TRBJ1-3, with D hard to call. The germline gives CDR1 MGHRA, CDR2 YSYEKL. This CDR3 is 12 amino acids long. V lost 2 bases and J lost 2, with 1 base in between. CDR3 nucleotide sequence: TGCGCCAGCAGCCAAACTGGAAACACCATATATTTT. Protein sequence: CASSQTGNTIYF.

V and J are TRBV7-9 and TRBJ2-7; 10 nucleotides line up with TRBD2. The germline gives CDR1 SEHNR, CDR2 FQNEAQ (reference sequence). The V and J ends lost 2 bases and 4 bases, in that order; junction bases with no gene match: 2. This CDR3 region has 14 residues. CDR3 DNA: TGTGCCAGCAGCTTACCTAGCGGGAGTTACGAGCAGTACTTC. As protein: CASSLPSGSYEQYF.

The CDR3 DNA is TGTGCCAGCAGCTTTGCAGACGAAGCTTTCTTT. The encoded protein is CASSFADEAFF. The chain has TRBV5-8 and TRBJ1-1; D is undetermined. This CDR3 region has 11 residues. The germline gives CDR1 SGHTS, CDR2 YDEGEE. Trimming pared 2 bases from V and 8 bases from J, leaving 7 bases between.

This clone appeared a single time. The chain carries TRBV11-3 and TRBJ2-1; TRBD1 aligns across 12 bases. Germline-derived CDR1 and CDR2 are SGHNT and YENEEA. The J segment lost 8 bases and the V segment lost 6 bases, leaving 11 bases of the junction unmatched. The CDR3 runs 16 residues. The CDR3 region is CASSLKPGQGAHEQFF. DNA of the CDR3: TGTGCCAGCAGTTTGAAGCCGGGACAGGGGGCCCATGAGCAGTTCTTC.

This sequence joins TRBV6-1 and TRBJ1-5; 10 bases line up with TRBD1. The CDR3 totals 17 residues. Germline V lookup: CDR1 MNHNS, CDR2 SASEGT. V shed 1 base, J shed 5 bases, and the junction held 8 bases outside the gene matches. The CDR3 sequence is CASSEDGDRGPDQPQHF. The CDR3 bases are TGTGCCAGCAGTGAAGATGGCGACAGGGGGCCCGATCAGCCCCAGCATTTT.

The chain recombines TRBV7-3 with TRBJ2-1, with D tentatively TRBD1 or TRBD2 (6 bases each). CDR1 is SGHTA and CDR2 is FQGTGA in the germline V gene. V was pared by 2 bases and J by 2 bases, with 16 bases between. This CDR3 spans 17 amino acids. In nucleotides, the CDR3 is TGTGCCAGCAGCTTATCTTTAGCGGAGGGGGCCTACAATGAGCAGTTCTTC. Its protein is CASSLSLAEGAYNEQFF.

Regarding this clone: The sample carries other DNA sequences with the same CDR3. This chain joins TRBV7-9 and TRBJ1-5, with no clear D. V lost 5 bases, J lost 3 bases, and 8 bases lay in between. The CDR3 is 13 amino acids. Germline values: CDR1 SEHNR, CDR2 FQNEAQ (reference sequence). CDR3 loop: CASSPTANQPQHF. CDR3 bases: TGTGCCAGCAGCCCCACGGCCAATCAGCCCCAGCATTTT. The full variable domain, in which reference TRBV7-9 and TRBJ1-5 provide the parts outside the CDR3, is DTGVSQNPRHKITKRGQNVTFRCDPISEHNRLYWYRQTLGQGPEFLTYFQNEAQLEKSRLLSDRFSAERPKGSFSTLEIQRTEQGDSAMYLCASSPTANQPQHFGDGTRLSIL.

J is TRBJ1-5 and V is TRBV10-3; D gene ambiguous. With 2 bases removed from V and 6 bases from J, the gap between germline ends came to 5 bases. Germline CDR1 is ENHRY and CDR2 is SYGVKD. The CDR3 totals 12 residues. CDR3 amino acids: CAISETTQPQHF. The CDR3 DNA reads TGTGCCATCAGTGAGACAACTCAGCCCCAGCATTTT.

The rearrangement links TRBV27 to TRBJ1-4; D is perhaps TRBD1 (5 bases). The CDR3 consists of 14 residues. The germline V gene has CDR1 MNHEY and CDR2 SMNVEV (reference sequence). V lost 6 bases to trimming and J lost 10 bases, with 18 bases between them. CDR3 DNA sequence: TGTGCCAGCAGGATGGGACCGCATGGGGCAAAACTGTTTTTT. Its protein product is CASRMGPHGAKLFF.

V usage is TRBV10-3 and J usage is TRBJ1-1, with 9 bases fitting TRBD1. In germline, CDR1 is ENHRY, CDR2 SYGVKD. The CDR3 runs to 14 residues. With V trimmed by 6 bases and J by 7 bases, 9 bases remained unmatched. As DNA, the CDR3 is TGTGCCATCAGGGACAGGGGCACCTTAGTTGAAGCTTTCTTT. Translated, it gives CAIRDRGTLVEAFF.